These 30 T cell receptor beta chains originate from one sample sequenced in a study of blood T cell repertoires in COVID-19. The data were produced by immunoSEQ multiplex PCR, yet TCRdb's version contains in-frame clones alone and is incomplete. The sample consists of roughly 480,000 clones, 89% of them appearing once. The sample comprised peripheral blood. The receptors originated from a man aged 18 to 30 with COVID-19, enrolled during active disease.

The chain uses TRBV11-3 and TRBJ2-5; perhaps TRBD2 as D (5 bases). Germline-derived CDR1 and CDR2 are SGHNT and YENEEA. The CDR3 extends over 14 amino acids. The ends were cut back, 5 bases at V and 2 bases at J, with 12 bases in the middle. The CDR3 here is CASSPMSGQETQYF. In DNA form, the CDR3 reads TGTGCCAGCAGCCCAATGAGCGGACAAGAGACCCAGTACTTC.

The chain uses TRBV2 and TRBJ1-4, with 9 bases matching TRBD1. J gave up 8 bases and V 6 bases, and 10 bases lay outside the gene matches. Germline CDR1 SNHLY, CDR2 FYNNEI. The length of the CDR3 is 15 residues. The CDR3 coding sequence is TGTGCCAGCAGAAGGGGGACAGGGTCTCCCGAAAAACTGTTTTTT. Amino acids: CASRRGTGSPEKLFF.

The chain links TRBV5-4 to TRBJ2-7; 9 bases align to TRBD2. This CDR3 has 15 residues. With 3 bases clipped from V and 0 bases from J, the junction kept 4 bases outside the gene matches. The germline V gene encodes CDR1 SGHNT and CDR2 YYREEE (reference sequence). This CDR3 reads CASSSAGGNSYEQYF. The CDR3 nucleotides are TGTGCCAGCAGCTCAGCGGGGGGAAACTCCTACGAGCAGTACTTC.

This chain connects TRBV2 to TRBJ2-2; a weak D match, TRBD1 (5 bases). Germline assignment: CDR1 SNHLY and CDR2 FYNNEI. The V gene lost 8 bases and the J gene lost 0 bases, with 16 bases spanning the gap. The CDR3 loop spans 16 amino acids. The CDR3 sequence: CASLRGGHANTGELFF. CDR3 nucleotides: TGTGCCAGCCTGAGAGGTGGACACGCGAACACCGGGGAGCTGTTTTTT. The whole variable domain, filled in from reference TRBV2 and TRBJ2-2, reads EPEVTQTPSHQVTQMGQEVILRCVPISNHLYFYWYRQILGQKVEFLVSFYNNEISEKSEIFDDQFSVERPDGSNFTLKIRSTKLEDSAMYFCASLRGGHANTGELFFGEGSRLTVL.

V gene TRBV11-2 combines with J gene TRBJ2-7; 7 bases align to TRBD1. The CDR3 consists of 13 residues. Germline CDR1 SGHAT, CDR2 FQNNGV. Trimming took 1 base from V and 9 from J; bases not matched to a gene: 6. The DNA for the CDR3 is TGTGCCAGCAGCTTAGGAACAGGGGTGGGGCAGTACTTC. Protein sequence: CASSLGTGVGQYF.

The CDR3 nucleotides are TGTGCCTCAGGGACAGGGGTTACCGGGGAGCTGTTTTTT. This codes for CASGTGVTGELFF. The chain uses TRBV6-5 and TRBJ2-2, with 10 bases aligning to TRBD1. Germline CDR1 and CDR2: MNHEY and SVGAGI. The junction had 5 bases not matched to a gene; V was cut back by 11 bases and J by 5 bases. The CDR3 has 13 amino acids.

The gene calls are TRBV27 and TRBJ2-7, with 10 positions matching TRBD1. This CDR3 is 14 amino acids long. The germline gives CDR1 MNHEY, CDR2 SMNVEV (reference sequence). With V trimmed by 5 bases and J by 3 bases, 4 bases remained unmatched. CDR3 loop: CASSAGQGSYEQYF. The CDR3 region has the DNA TGTGCCAGCAGTGCGGGACAGGGGAGCTACGAGCAGTACTTC.

The chain recombines TRBV14 with TRBJ1-2; D gene unclear. Trimming left V 2 bases short and J 9 bases short, with 10 bases between. The CDR3 has 12 amino acids. Germline V gives CDR1 SGHDN, CDR2 FVKESK. The CDR3 DNA sequence: TGTGCCAGCAGCCAATCCGGGAGGAGCTACACCTTC. Amino acids: CASSQSGRSYTF. The variable domain in full, with the rest retrieved from reference TRBV14 and TRBJ1-2, is EAGVTQFPSHSVIEKGQTVTLRCDPISGHDNLYWYRRVMGKEIKFLLHFVKESKQDESGMPNNRFLAERTGGTYSTLKVQPAELEDSGVYFCASSQSGRSYTFGSGTRLTVV.

Of note for this clone: One end of the junction varies from germline; a read error may be responsible. The J gene is TRBJ2-3, the V gene TRBV11-3; TRBD2 matches 11 bases. This CDR3 has 16 residues. Germline CDR1 reads SGHNT; CDR2 reads YENEEA. CDR3: CASSLLTSGSTDTQYF. Written as DNA, the CDR3 is TGTGCCAGCAGCTTATTAACTAGCGGGAGCACGGATACGCAGTATTTT.

V usage is TRBV27 and J usage is TRBJ1-1; D perhaps matches TRBD1 (6 bases). The CDR3 contains 15 residues. Germline V gives CDR1 MNHEY, CDR2 SMNVEV (reference sequence). Between the trimmed V and J ends, which lost 3 bases and 1 base, there was a span of 12 bases. The CDR3 loop reads CASSFIQGGNTEAFF. The CDR3 region has the DNA TGTGCCAGCAGTTTTATACAGGGTGGGAACACTGAAGCTTTCTTT.

A remark on this clone: Other nucleotide sequences from this sample produce the same CDR3. The J gene is TRBJ2-3, the V gene TRBV2; 10 bases are shared with TRBD2. Germline V CDR1 and CDR2: SNHLY, FYNNEI. The trim removed 6 bases at V and 0 bases at J, leaving 0 bases unmatched. The CDR3 runs 14 residues. The CDR3 DNA reads as TGTGCCAGCAGGGGACTAGCGAGCACAGATACGCAGTATTTT. The encoded protein is CASRGLASTDTQYF.

The chain carries TRBV5-1 and TRBJ2-1; perhaps TRBD1 as D (5 bases). The germline V gene has CDR1 SGHRS and CDR2 YFSETQ. The V gene lost 5 bases and the J gene lost 0 bases, with 12 bases spanning the gap. This CDR3 comprises 15 residues. The CDR3 is CASRQTVVSYNEQFF. The CDR3, as DNA: TGCGCCAGCAGACAGACAGTAGTCTCCTACAATGAGCAGTTCTTC. The full variable domain, in which reference TRBV5-1 and TRBJ2-1 provide the parts outside the CDR3, is KAGVTQTPRYLIKTRGQQVTLSCSPISGHRSVSWYQQTPGQGLQFLFEYFSETQRNKGNFPGRFSGRQFSNSRSEMNVSTLELGDSALYLCASRQTVVSYNEQFFGPGTRLTVL.

The V call is TRBV7-8, the J call TRBJ2-7, with 9 bases fitting TRBD2. The CDR3 extends over 14 amino acids. Germline values: CDR1 SGHVS, CDR2 FQNEAQ. With 4 bases clipped from V and 2 bases from J, the junction kept 3 bases outside the gene matches. The CDR3 DNA reads TGTGCCAGCAGCTCAGCGGGAGGCCCCTACGAGCAGTACTTC. It codes for CASSSAGGPYEQYF.

The CDR3 DNA follows: TGTGCCAGCAGCCAGACTAGCGGGAGGGTCGGCAATGAGCAGTTCTTC. It translates to CASSQTSGRVGNEQFF. The chain couples TRBV14 to TRBJ2-1; the match to TRBD2 covers 14 bases. Trimming removed 3 bases from V and 6 bases from J; junction bases left unmatched: 4. CDR3 size: 16 residues. CDR1 and CDR2 from the germline V gene are SGHDN and FVKESK.

The genes are TRBV25-1 and TRBJ2-1, with D tentatively TRBD2 (6 bases). Trimming removed 6 bases from V and 1 base from J, with 16 bases in between. Germline V gene lookup returns CDR1 MGHDK and CDR2 SYGVNS. The CDR3 spans 16 residues. Written as DNA, the CDR3 is TGTGCCAGCAGCCGGAGGGCCTCAGGATCCTACAATGAGCAGTTCTTC. As protein: CASSRRASGSYNEQFF. The variable domain in full, completed from reference TRBV25-1 and TRBJ2-1, reads EADIYQTPRYLVIGTGKKITLECSQTMGHDKMYWYQQDPGMELHLIHYSYGVNSTEKGDLSSESTVSRIRTEHFPLTLESARPSHTSQYLCASSRRASGSYNEQFFGPGTRLTVL.

The sample holds one count of this clone. The chain uses TRBV19 and TRBJ1-4; tentatively, D is TRBD1 (6 bases). The CDR3 is 14 residues long. Germline assignment: CDR1 LNHDA and CDR2 SQIVND (reference sequence). Trimming took off 6 bases at V and 4 bases at J, with 12 bases between the two ends. The CDR3 spells CASSRTVNNEKLFF. The CDR3 bases are TGTGCCAGTAGCCGGACAGTGAATAATGAAAAACTGTTTTTT.

J is TRBJ1-2 and V is TRBV5-5, with 7 bases identical to TRBD1. The junction had 5 bases not matched to a gene; V was cut back by 1 base and J by 8 bases. CDR3 length: 13 residues. Germline CDR1 reads SGHKS; CDR2 reads YYEKEE (reference sequence). The CDR3, as DNA: TGTGCCAGCAGCTTGACAGGGGCAGAGGGCTACACCTTC. Protein sequence: CASSLTGAEGYTF.

The rearrangement links TRBV5-1 to TRBJ2-1; 8 bases map to TRBD2. This CDR3 spans 15 amino acids. CDR1 is SGHRS and CDR2 is YFSETQ in the germline V gene. V gave up 0 bases and J gave up 7 bases; unmatched junction bases: 6. CDR3 loop: CASSLEGSGGNEQFF. Here the CDR3 DNA reads TGCGCCAGCAGCTTGGAGGGAAGCGGGGGTAATGAGCAGTTCTTC.

The rearrangement joins TRBV30 to TRBJ2-1, with 8 bases lining up with TRBD2. The CDR3 extends over 16 amino acids. The germline gives CDR1 GTSNPN, CDR2 SVGIG (reference sequence). Trimming at V came to 1 base and at J to 1 base, leaving 6 bases not matched to a gene. The CDR3 region has the DNA TGTGCCTGGAGTGCGACCGGACTAGCTTCCTACAATGAGCAGTTCTTC. This codes for CAWSATGLASYNEQFF.

This chain connects TRBV20-1 to TRBJ1-4, with D perhaps matching TRBD1 (6 bases). CDR1 DFQATT and CDR2 SNEGSKA come from the germline V gene (reference sequence). This CDR3 spans 11 amino acids. Trimming cost V 5 bases and J 10 bases, with 11 bases left between them. DNA of the CDR3: TGCAGTGCTGTCGAGGGGGTAAAACTGTTTTTT. Translation gives CSAVEGVKLFF.

V gene TRBV19 combines with J gene TRBJ1-2; D is perhaps TRBD1 (5 bases). This CDR3 has 15 amino acids. CDR1 and CDR2 from the germline V gene are LNHDA and SQIVND (reference sequence). Trimming took 3 bases from V and 5 from J, leaving 16 bases between them. As DNA, the CDR3 is TGTGCCAGTAGTATTATAAGGGGTAAGGATTATGGCTACACCTTC. It codes for CASSIIRGKDYGYTF. The full variable domain, completed using reference TRBV19 and TRBJ1-2, is DGGITQSPKYLFRKEGQNVTLSCEQNLNHDAMYWYRQDPGQGLRLIYYSQIVNDFQKGDIAEGYSVSREKKESFPLTVTSAQKNPTAFYLCASSIIRGKDYGYTFGSGTRLTVV.

A remark on this clone: The same CDR3 is also encoded by other DNA sequences in this sample. Here the CDR3 DNA reads TGTGCCAGCAGCCTAGACAGCACAGATACGCAGTATTTT. Translation: CASSLDSTDTQYF. J is TRBJ2-3 and V is TRBV5-6; D is uncertain. The CDR3 length is 13 residues. The germline gives CDR1 SGHDT, CDR2 YYEEEE. Trimming cost V 4 bases and J 0 bases, with 6 bases left between them.

The rearrangement uses TRBV7-9 and TRBJ1-5; TRBD1 matches at 10 bases. Germline lookup yields CDR1 SEHNR and CDR2 FQNEAQ (reference sequence). J was trimmed by 7 bases and V by 3 bases; bases with no gene match: 9. The CDR3 has 16 residues. The CDR3: CASSFGDRGLGQPQHF. The CDR3 DNA reads as TGTGCCAGCAGCTTTGGAGACAGGGGGCTGGGACAGCCCCAGCATTTT.

This chain uses TRBV2 with TRBJ2-2, with 7 bases that match TRBD1. Germline CDR1 reads SNHLY; CDR2 reads FYNNEI. Germline trimming cut 6 bases from V and 9 bases from J; bases unmatched to any gene: 10. The CDR3 contains 14 residues. Written as DNA, the CDR3 is TGTGCCAGCAGCAACAGAGACAGGGCCCGGGAGCTGTTTTTT. The encoded protein is CASSNRDRARELFF.

This chain links TRBV5-1 with TRBJ1-3; possible D gene TRBD1, 5 bases. Germline-derived CDR1 and CDR2 are SGHRS and YFSETQ. Trimming stripped 3 bases from V and 0 bases from J, with 13 bases between. This CDR3 comprises 16 residues. The CDR3 loop reads CASSWGDASSGNTIYF. For the CDR3, the DNA is TGCGCCAGCAGCTGGGGGGACGCGAGCTCTGGAAACACCATATATTTT.

This clone was recorded once. The J gene is TRBJ1-3, the V gene TRBV18; D is ambiguous. V was clipped by 0 bases and J by 3 bases, with 9 bases between them. The germline V gene has CDR1 KGHSH and CDR2 LQKENI. The CDR3 is 15 amino acids. CDR3 in DNA: TGTGCCAGCTCACCACCGGTTGCGGATGGAAACACCATATATTTT. It is translated as CASSPPVADGNTIYF.

The chain couples TRBV11-3 to TRBJ2-1; TRBD2 matches at 7 bases. Trimming cost V 2 bases and J 6 bases; bases outside gene matches: 4. The CDR3 covers 14 residues. Per the germline V gene, CDR1 is SGHNT and CDR2 is YENEEA. This CDR3 is CASSLSREGNEQFF. As DNA, the CDR3 is TGTGCCAGCAGCTTAAGCAGGGAGGGCAATGAGCAGTTCTTC.

J is TRBJ1-1 and V is TRBV28, with D perhaps TRBD1 (5 bases). V was trimmed by 5 bases and J by 1 base, leaving 11 bases between them. The CDR3 is made up of 14 amino acids. Germline V CDR1 and CDR2: MDHEN, SYDVKM. CDR3 protein: CASSGALGNTEAFF. CDR3 bases: TGTGCCAGCAGTGGGGCGTTGGGGAACACTGAAGCTTTCTTT.

This sequence joins TRBV3-1 (or the pseudogene TRBV3-2) and TRBJ2-7, with D hard to call. Germline assignment: CDR1 LGHDT and CDR2 YNNKEL (reference sequence). With 2 bases removed from V and 3 bases from J, the gap between germline ends came to 5 bases. This CDR3 contains 12 residues. The CDR3 protein is CASSQNFYEQYF. In nucleotides, the CDR3 is TGTGCCAGCAGCCAAAACTTCTACGAGCAGTACTTC.

This clone has a handful of counts. The rearrangement links TRBV5-8 to TRBJ1-5; TRBD1 agrees at 8 bases. V shed 2 bases, J shed 7 bases, and the junction held 11 bases outside the gene matches. This CDR3 contains 16 residues. Germline V gene data show CDR1 as SGHTS and CDR2 as YDEGEE. This CDR3 reads CASSFGQGIGGQPQHF. In nucleotides, the CDR3 is TGTGCCAGCAGCTTTGGACAGGGTATCGGTGGCCAGCCCCAGCATTTT.